This is a list of T cell receptor beta chains from one sample in a study of blood T cell repertoires in COVID-19. Sequenced by immunoSEQ multiplex PCR; TCRdb stores in-frame clones only, minus some. The sample consists of some 150,000 clones, roughly 84% of them appearing once. The material sequenced was peripheral blood. These receptors were taken from a human donor in a cohort sampled during active COVID-19. Each CDR3 is given with its conserved first and last residue. Each record gives: V gene, clone size, J gene, D gene, CDR3 protein, CDR3 DNA. The D gene is left open where the match is weak. Some rows have no size entry. The others give once, few or many, or a class for an expanded clone.

TRBV7-2	-	TRBJ2-2	TRBD1	CASSLRQGGTGELFF	TGTGCCAGCAGCTTAAGACAGGGGGGGACCGGGGAGCTGTTTTTT
TRBV5-1	-	TRBJ1-4	TRBD1	CASSPPQGAGGEKLFF	TGCGCCAGCAGCCCCCCACAGGGGGCAGGAGGGGAAAAACTGTTTTTT
TRBV5-1	-	TRBJ2-7	TRBD2	CASSLASSPGGDEQYF	TGCGCCAGCAGCTTGGCCTCTAGCCCTGGGGGGGACGAGCAGTACTTC
TRBV3-1/TRBV3-2	-	TRBJ2-7	TRBD2	CASRGLAGGTREQYF	TGTGCCAGCAGGGGCCTAGCGGGGGGGACAAGGGAGCAGTACTTC
TRBV10-3	-	TRBJ1-2	TRBD1	CAISERGTGATFGGYTF	TGTGCCATCAGTGAGAGGGGGACAGGGGCCACCTTTGGCGGCTACACCTTC
TRBV18	-	TRBJ1-1	TRBD1	CASSPVGQGNTEAFF	TGTGCCAGCTCACCAGTGGGACAGGGGAACACTGAAGCTTTCTTT
TRBV6-2/TRBV6-3	-	TRBJ2-2	TRBD1	CASSYPTGTENTGELFF	TGTGCCAGCAGTTACCCGACCGGGACAGAGAACACCGGGGAGCTGTTTTTT
TRBV7-9	-	TRBJ2-7	TRBD1	CASRRRQGADEQYF	TGTGCCAGCAGGAGGAGACAGGGAGCGGACGAGCAGTACTTC
TRBV29-1	-	TRBJ1-2	-	CSVAGVVGYTF	TGCAGCGTTGCAGGGGTAGTAGGCTACACCTTC
TRBV5-1	-	TRBJ2-1	-	CASSLDSSYNEQFF	TGCGCCAGCAGCTTGGACAGCTCCTACAATGAGCAGTTCTTC
TRBV5-6	-	TRBJ1-4	-	CASSLPATRSRGEKLFF	TGTGCCAGCAGCTTGCCGGCCACCCGTTCCAGAGGAGAAAAACTGTTTTTT
TRBV7-7	-	TRBJ2-7	TRBD2	CASSPGAASGGTRQYF	TGTGCCAGCAGCCCCGGAGCGGCTAGCGGGGGGACACGGCAGTACTTC
TRBV11-2	few	TRBJ2-7	-	CASSLGGQPYEQYF	TGTGCCAGCAGCTTAGGGGGGCAGCCCTACGAGCAGTACTTC
TRBV30	-	TRBJ1-2	-	CARESSGGLGYTF	TGTGCCAGAGAGTCGTCGGGGGGCCTCGGCTACACCTTC
TRBV5-1	-	TRBJ2-1	TRBD1	CASSLVGQGAYNEQFF	TGCGCCAGCAGCTTGGTAGGACAGGGGGCATATAATGAGCAGTTCTTC
TRBV9	-	TRBJ2-1	-	CASSKLSYNEQFF	TGTGCCAGCTCGAAGCTCTCCTACAATGAGCAGTTCTTC
TRBV4-1	-	TRBJ2-5	TRBD2	CASSRLAGGPETQYF	TGCGCCAGCAGCCGGCTAGCGGGGGGGCCGGAGACCCAGTACTTC
TRBV4-3	-	TRBJ2-3	-	CASSQSPGGFTDTQYF	TGCGCCAGCAGCCAATCCCCTGGCGGGTTCACAGATACGCAGTATTTT
TRBV30	-	TRBJ1-1	-	CAWSVPLNTEAFF	TGTGCCTGGAGTGTCCCTCTGAACACTGAAGCTTTCTTT
TRBV6-6	-	TRBJ1-2	-	CASTRPGLEGLFYGYTF	TGTGCCAGCACTCGACCGGGACTAGAGGGTCTATTTTATGGCTACACCTTC
TRBV19	-	TRBJ2-7	-	CASSIPGKSYEQYF	TGTGCCAGTAGTATTCCGGGGAAATCCTACGAGCAGTACTTC
TRBV9	-	TRBJ1-4	TRBD1	CASSPGTVLEKLFF	TGTGCCAGCAGCCCCGGGACAGTCTTGGAAAAACTGTTTTTT
TRBV11-3	once	TRBJ1-4	TRBD1	CASSPDRGTEKLFF	TGTGCCAGCAGCCCAGACAGGGGGACCGAAAAACTGTTTTTT
TRBV7-2	once	TRBJ1-5	TRBD1	CASSLRQGANQPQHF	TGTGCCAGCAGCTTACGACAGGGGGCCAATCAGCCCCAGCATTTT
TRBV5-1	once	TRBJ2-2	-	CASSVEVQGNAGELFF	TGCGCCAGCAGCGTCGAGGTTCAGGGAAATGCCGGGGAGCTGTTTTTT
TRBV11-3	-	TRBJ1-1	TRBD1	CASSPLPTGLVGNTEAFF	TGTGCCAGCAGCCCCCTCCCGACAGGGCTCGTCGGGAACACTGAAGCTTTCTTT
TRBV19	few	TRBJ1-2	TRBD1	CASSRQGIYYGYTF	TGTGCCAGTAGCCGACAGGGGATTTATTATGGCTACACCTTC
TRBV5-6	-	TRBJ1-4	-	CASHTGLGEKLFF	TGTGCCAGCCACACAGGGCTGGGTGAAAAACTGTTTTTT
TRBV12-3/TRBV12-4	-	TRBJ1-2	TRBD1	CASSRDRGYGYTF	TGTGCCAGCAGCCGCGACAGGGGCTATGGCTACACCTTC
TRBV3-1/TRBV3-2	-	TRBJ2-2	TRBD1	CASSFQGAVGELFF	TGTGCCAGCAGCTTCCAGGGGGCGGTCGGGGAGCTGTTTTTT
TRBV6-6	-	TRBJ1-2	TRBD1	CASSPTGGPGYTF	TGTGCCAGCAGCCCAACAGGGGGGCCTGGCTACACCTTC
TRBV9	-	TRBJ1-3	-	CASSPRGVSGNTIYF	TGTGCCAGCAGCCCCCGTGGAGTCTCTGGAAACACCATATATTTT
TRBV6-1	-	TRBJ1-3	TRBD1	CASSGLTGGTGNTIYF	TGTGCCAGCAGTGGTCTCACAGGGGGAACGGGAAACACCATATATTTT
TRBV19	-	TRBJ2-3	-	CASSIVQGSDTQYF	TGTGCCAGTAGTATAGTACAGGGCTCAGATACGCAGTATTTT
TRBV4-1	-	TRBJ1-1	-	CASSQDSAVVWNTEAFF	TGCGCCAGCAGCCAAGATTCTGCGGTCGTATGGAACACTGAAGCTTTCTTT
TRBV27	-	TRBJ2-3	TRBD2	CASSLRSPASGGEDTQYF	TGTGCCAGCAGTTTAAGGAGCCCGGCTAGCGGGGGTGAAGATACGCAGTATTTT
TRBV27	once	TRBJ1-5	TRBD1	CASSPTGGGNQPQHF	TGTGCCAGCAGTCCGACAGGGGGCGGCAATCAGCCCCAGCATTTT
TRBV11-3	-	TRBJ2-1	TRBD1	CASSQTRTGNKFF	TGTGCCAGCAGCCAGACTAGGACAGGGAATAAGTTCTTC
TRBV7-8	-	TRBJ1-1	TRBD1	CASSVPGQGGTEAFF	TGTGCCAGCAGCGTGCCGGGACAGGGAGGGACTGAAGCTTTCTTT
TRBV2	-	TRBJ1-6	-	CASRVHNSPLHF	TGTGCCAGCCGGGTTCATAATTCACCCCTCCACTTT
TRBV3-1/TRBV3-2	-	TRBJ1-2	TRBD1	CASSHRTGGGYGYTF	TGTGCCAGCAGCCATAGGACAGGGGGGGGCTATGGCTACACCTTC
TRBV18	few	TRBJ2-7	-	CASSPAMSYEQYF	TGTGCCAGCTCCCCCGCGATGTCCTACGAGCAGTACTTC
TRBV7-2	-	TRBJ2-1	TRBD1	CASSLGAGGLSYNEQFF	TGTGCCAGCAGCTTAGGTGCAGGGGGCCTCTCCTACAATGAGCAGTTCTTC
TRBV7-9	-	TRBJ2-5	-	CASSPWEETQYF	TGTGCCAGCAGCCCTTGGGAGGAGACCCAGTACTTC
TRBV19	-	TRBJ1-5	-	CASSSQGLRAQPQHF	TGTGCCAGTAGTTCCCAGGGACTACGGGCTCAGCCCCAGCATTTT
TRBV27	few	TRBJ2-7	-	CASKQRGYYEQYF	TGTGCCAGCAAACAAAGGGGTTATTACGAGCAGTACTTC
TRBV7-7	-	TRBJ2-2	TRBD1	CASSQLSPTGGFAGELFF	TGTGCCAGCAGCCAACTATCCCCGACAGGGGGCTTCGCCGGGGAGCTGTTTTTT
TRBV12-3/TRBV12-4	-	TRBJ2-4	-	CASSPQRDIQYF	TGTGCCAGCAGCCCCCAGAGGGACATTCAGTACTTC
TRBV6-1	-	TRBJ2-5	TRBD2	CASSDGLAGGLLETQYF	TGTGCCAGCAGTGATGGACTAGCGGGGGGGCTTCTGGAGACCCAGTACTTC
TRBV4-3	once	TRBJ2-5	TRBD2	CASSQDYRGEETQYF	TGCGCCAGCAGCCAAGATTATCGGGGGGAAGAGACCCAGTACTTC
TRBV14	once	TRBJ2-1	TRBD2	CASSLGAGVGEQFF	TGTGCCAGCAGCCTTGGAGCGGGGGTAGGTGAGCAGTTCTTC
TRBV21-1	-	TRBJ1-2	-	CASSRPDSLSYGYTF	TGTGCCAGCAGCAGACCGGACAGCTTGAGCTATGGCTACACCTTC
TRBV7-9	-	TRBJ1-3	TRBD1	CASSQRTGGNTIYF	TGTGCCAGCAGCCAACGGACAGGGGGAAACACCATATATTTT
TRBV18	-	TRBJ1-4	-	CASGTVATNEKLFF	TGTGCCAGCGGTACAGTTGCAACTAATGAAAAACTGTTTTTT
TRBV28	-	TRBJ1-4	TRBD1	CASSPGTGRNEKLFF	TGTGCCAGCAGTCCCGGGACAGGCCGGAATGAAAAACTGTTTTTT
TRBV2	once	TRBJ2-2	TRBD1	CASSVRQGSTGELFF	TGTGCCAGCAGTGTCCGACAGGGGTCCACCGGGGAGCTGTTTTTT